Listed below are T cell receptor beta chains from one sample, sequenced in a study of somatic mutations in cytotoxic T cells in rheumatoid arthritis. The method was immunoSEQ multiplex PCR; TCRdb's version includes in-frame clones alone and lacks a portion of them. This table holds about 30,000 clones, more than 75% found once. The sample was CD8+ T cells sorted from blood. The receptors originated from an adult with rheumatoid arthritis. CDR3s include the opening cysteine and the closing phenylalanine or tryptophan. A D gene is named only where the DNA matches it firmly. The size field is filled for only some rows; it gives once, few, many or a size class.

V	length	size	J	D	CDR3	DNA
TRBV5-4	16	-	TRBJ2-1	TRBD1	CASSWDRGPSYNEQFF	TGTGCCAGCAGCTGGGACAGGGGGCCCTCCTACAATGAGCAGTTCTTC
TRBV2	13	-	TRBJ1-2	TRBD1	CASSGRGNYGYTF	TGTGCCAGCAGCGGCAGGGGGAACTATGGCTACACCTTC
TRBV19	12	-	TRBJ1-5	-	CASSKFNQPQHF	TGTGCCAGTAGTAAGTTCAATCAGCCCCAGCATTTT
TRBV9	21	-	TRBJ1-1	-	CASSVVGEEAGRIWMNTEAFF	TGTGCCAGCAGCGTAGTGGGGGAAGAGGCAGGGAGGATTTGGATGAACACTGAAGCTTTCTTT
TRBV29-1	15	-	TRBJ2-1	TRBD2	CSVEGLAGGNNEQFF	TGCAGCGTTGAGGGACTAGCGGGAGGGAACAATGAGCAGTTCTTC
TRBV13	13	-	TRBJ2-3	-	CASRSPSTDTQYF	TGTGCCAGCAGATCGCCTAGCACAGATACGCAGTATTTT
TRBV27	14	once	TRBJ2-3	-	CASSPREYTDTQYF	TGTGCCAGCAGTCCCCGGGAATACACAGATACGCAGTATTTT
TRBV5-4	16	-	TRBJ2-1	TRBD2	CASSRGLAGEQDEQFF	TGTGCCAGCAGTCGCGGACTAGCGGGAGAACAGGATGAGCAGTTCTTC
TRBV15	14	-	TRBJ2-5	-	CATSTRDIQETQYF	TGTGCCACCAGCACCCGGGACATACAAGAGACCCAGTACTTC
TRBV9	15	-	TRBJ1-4	-	CASSATGHVNEKLFF	TGTGCCAGCAGCGCAACAGGGCATGTTAATGAAAAACTGTTTTTT
TRBV11-1	17	-	TRBJ2-7	-	CASSLFPRSSKHYEQYF	TGTGCCAGCAGCTTATTCCCGCGCAGTTCAAAACACTACGAGCAGTACTTC
TRBV7-9	13	few	TRBJ1-1	-	CASSLDPKRSAFF	TGTGCCAGCAGCTTAGACCCAAAACGTTCGGCTTTCTTT